This passage covers 22 T cell receptor beta chains from one sample sequenced in a study of blood T cell repertoires in COVID-19 (dated by TCRdb to the early 2020s). Library preparation was by the immunoSEQ multiplex PCR assay. The source is immuneACCESS, and TCRdb retained only in-frame sequences with V and J called. Part of the clones is not carried over; for the studies checked, unresolved V genes explain less than half of this, and the remainder is unexplained. The sample table shows about 170,000 clones, and more than 75% are seen once. Roughly 3.7% of the sample goes to the ten largest clones. The source material was peripheral blood. The source is a man in his late teens or twenties with active or convalescent COVID-19.

The chain uses TRBV6-5 and TRBJ1-1, with 8 bases that match TRBD1. Germline-derived CDR1 and CDR2 are MNHEY and SVGAGI. The CDR3 length is 14 residues. With 2 bases clipped from V and 11 bases from J, the junction kept 10 bases outside the gene matches. CDR3 region: CASSYGQGAFGAFF. Here the CDR3 DNA reads TGTGCCAGCAGTTACGGACAGGGAGCCTTCGGGGCTTTCTTT.

The gene calls are TRBV27 and TRBJ2-1, with 7 bases aligning to TRBD2. The length of the CDR3 is 19 residues. The germline V gene encodes CDR1 MNHEY and CDR2 SMNVEV (reference sequence). The J segment lost 7 bases and the V segment lost 8 bases, leaving 26 bases of the junction unmatched. CDR3 residues: CASGSNPILVGGGGNEQFF. CDR3 in DNA: TGTGCCAGCGGATCCAACCCTATTCTAGTCGGCGGGGGTGGAAATGAGCAGTTCTTC.

The V and J genes are TRBV11-2 and TRBJ2-3; 7 nucleotides line up with TRBD2. This CDR3 comprises 16 residues. Germline trimming cut 1 base from V and 4 bases from J; bases unmatched to any gene: 8. CDR1 is SGHAT and CDR2 is FQNNGV in the germline V gene. The CDR3 DNA sequence: TGTGCCAGCAGCTTAGGGTCAGCGGGGTGGGCAGATACGCAGTATTTT. It yields the protein CASSLGSAGWADTQYF. The full variable domain, its missing parts supplied by reference TRBV11-2 and TRBJ2-3, is EAGVAQSPRYKIIEKRQSVAFWCNPISGHATLYWYQQILGQGPKLLIQFQNNGVVDDSQLPKDRFSAERLKGVDSTLKIQPAKLEDSAVYLCASSLGSAGWADTQYFGPGTRLTVL.

This clone showed up just a few times. This rearrangement joins TRBV6-5 to TRBJ1-6; the match to TRBD1 covers 8 bases. Germline assignment: CDR1 MNHEY and CDR2 SVGAGI. V trimming: 4 bases; J trimming: 0 bases; junction bases outside the gene matches: 2. There are 16 residues in the CDR3. CDR3 amino acids: CASSFTGGSYNSPLHF. The CDR3 DNA sequence: TGTGCCAGCAGTTTCACAGGGGGCTCCTATAATTCACCCCTCCACTTT.

CDR3 nucleotide sequence: TGTGCCAGCAGCTTGGGGGGATTGGGGGGTCCCTACGAGCAGTACTTC. Amino acids: CASSLGGLGGPYEQYF. J is TRBJ2-7 and V is TRBV5-4; D perhaps matches TRBD2 (6 bases). The CDR3 is 16 amino acids. V shed 0 bases and J shed 2 bases, with 15 bases lying between them. CDR1 is SGHNT and CDR2 is YYREEE in the germline V gene (reference sequence).

The chain joins TRBV15 to TRBJ2-7; perhaps TRBD2 as D (5 bases). The CDR3 has 14 residues. Germline values: CDR1 LNHNV, CDR2 YYDKDF (reference sequence). The V and J ends lost 0 bases and 3 bases respectively, with 9 bases between them. Here the CDR3 reads CATSRDEGGYEQYV. CDR3 nucleotide sequence: TGTGCCACCAGCAGAGATGAGGGCGGCTACGAGCAGTACGTC.

This clone came up a few times. The CDR3 is CASSVIAGGYNEQFF. The CDR3 DNA reads as TGTGCCAGCAGTGTGATAGCGGGAGGCTACAATGAGCAGTTCTTC. The rearrangement links TRBV6-4 to TRBJ2-1, with 10 bases fitting TRBD2. With V trimmed by 4 bases and J by 3 bases, 3 bases remained unmatched. Germline V CDR1 and CDR2: MRHNA, SNTAGT. This CDR3 region has 15 residues.

The CDR3 spells CASSQETGTNTIYF. CDR3 coding DNA: TGTGCCAGCAGCCAAGAAACAGGGACCAACACCATATATTTT. J is TRBJ1-3 and V is TRBV3-1 (or the pseudogene TRBV3-2), with TRBD1 as a possible D gene (6 bases). The germline V gene encodes CDR1 LGHDT and CDR2 YNNKEL (reference sequence). CDR3 length: 14 residues. Trimming removed 0 bases from V and 7 bases from J, with 10 bases in between.

This clone is a singleton in its sample. The CDR3 spells CASSFSILTEAFF. CDR3 nucleotides: TGTGCCAGCAGCTTTTCCATACTCACTGAAGCTTTCTTT. J is TRBJ1-1 and V is TRBV7-3; D is unresolved. The CDR3 has 13 amino acids. CDR1 SGHTA and CDR2 FQGTGA come from the germline V gene. The V end was cut by 3 bases, the J end by 4 bases, with 9 bases between.

The chain uses TRBV7-6 and TRBJ2-1; 13 bases align to TRBD2. J lost 2 bases, V lost 1 base, and 11 bases had no gene match. The V gene's germline CDR1 is SGHVS and CDR2 FNYEAQ. This CDR3 contains 20 residues. Here the CDR3 reads CASSLGTSGRAIHTYNEQFF. For the CDR3, the DNA is TGTGCCAGCAGCTTAGGGACTAGCGGGAGAGCCATTCACACCTACAATGAGCAGTTCTTC.

The CDR3 sequence is CASSQLYTSGVYEQYF. DNA for the CDR3: TGCGCCAGCAGCCAACTATATACTAGCGGAGTGTACGAGCAGTACTTC. The chain combines TRBV4-1 with TRBJ2-7; 8 bases align to TRBD2. Per germline, CDR1 MGHRA and CDR2 YSYEKL. V trimming: 2 bases; J trimming: 4 bases; junction bases outside the gene matches: 10. CDR3 length: 16 amino acids.

The chain employs TRBV3-1 (or the pseudogene TRBV3-2) and TRBJ2-5; 12 bases agree with TRBD2. Germline lookup yields CDR1 LGHDT and CDR2 YNNKEL (reference sequence). V lost 4 bases and J lost 5; bases outside the gene matches: 5. This CDR3 has 15 residues. This CDR3 reads CASSPSGGAVETQYF. The CDR3 DNA reads TGTGCCAGCAGCCCTAGCGGGGGGGCCGTGGAGACCCAGTACTTC.

The J gene is TRBJ2-4, the V gene TRBV5-8; 7 nucleotides align to TRBD1. Germline loops: CDR1 SGHTS, CDR2 YDEGEE. The CDR3 contains 15 residues. J lost 7 bases, V lost 4 bases, and 11 bases had no gene match. The CDR3 region is CASSPRDSPRNIQYF. The CDR3 DNA sequence: TGTGCCAGCAGCCCGAGGGACAGCCCTAGGAACATTCAGTACTTC.

The gene calls are TRBV4-2 and TRBJ2-1, with a possible D match to TRBD2 (6 bases). CDR1 and CDR2 (germline): LGHNA, YNFKEQ. V lost 0 bases to trimming and J lost 2 bases, with 14 bases between them. The CDR3 has 17 amino acids. CDR3 coding DNA: TGTGCCAGCAGCCAAGATCTAAGCGGAGGGGCCTACAATGAGCAGTTCTTC. This encodes CASSQDLSGGAYNEQFF.

The chain is built from TRBV11-2 and TRBJ1-1, with D perhaps TRBD1 (5 bases). Germline-derived CDR1 and CDR2 are SGHAT and FQNNGV. Trimming stripped 4 bases from V and 4 bases from J, with 22 bases between. This CDR3 has 17 residues. Here the CDR3 reads CASSYPNQGLVGTEAFF. As DNA, the CDR3 is TGTGCCAGCAGCTACCCGAACCAGGGTCTCGTAGGCACTGAAGCTTTCTTT.

This clone was recorded a few times. CDR3 coding DNA: TGTGCCAGCAGTCCAGGGTCCTACGAGCAGTACTTC. This gives the protein CASSPGSYEQYF. This chain uses TRBV14 with TRBJ2-7; D is possibly TRBD1 (5 bases). Per germline, CDR1 SGHDN and CDR2 FVKESK. V lost 6 bases, J lost 1 base, and 7 bases lay in between. The CDR3 length is 12 residues.

In this sample, this clone turned up a few times. This chain connects TRBV11-3 to TRBJ2-1; 8 bases agree with TRBD2. CDR1 is SGHNT, CDR2 YENEEA, per germline. Losses at the gene ends were 5 bases for V and 9 bases for J; bases not matched to a gene: 9. The CDR3 is 14 amino acids. CDR3 residues: CASSPPSGGSEQFF. The CDR3 coding sequence is TGTGCCAGCAGCCCCCCATCGGGAGGGAGTGAGCAGTTCTTC.

The rearrangement joins TRBV10-2 to TRBJ2-7, with D hard to call. Germline loops: CDR1 WSHSY, CDR2 SAAADI. With 8 bases removed from V and 6 bases from J, the gap between germline ends came to 5 bases. The CDR3 runs 9 residues. Here the CDR3 DNA reads TGCGCCAGCGTCCGCGAGCAGTACGTC. Its protein product is CASVREQYV.

The chain joins TRBV7-2 to TRBJ1-2; 8 bases agree with TRBD1. Trimming took 5 bases from V and 9 from J; bases not matched to a gene: 11. CDR3 length: 14 residues. CDR1 and CDR2 (germline): SGHTA, FQGNSA. CDR3 coding DNA: TGTGCCAGCAGCCCTCCGGGACAGGCCTGGAGCTACACCTTC. Translating gives CASSPPGQAWSYTF.

This clone was observed a handful of times. The chain recombines TRBV18 with TRBJ1-5; D is perhaps TRBD1 (5 bases). The CDR3 totals 13 residues. Germline V gene data show CDR1 as KGHSH and CDR2 as LQKENI. Trimming removed 3 bases from V and 5 bases from J, with 8 bases in between. In DNA, the CDR3 is TGTGCCAGCTCACCGGTCAGGGATCAGCCCCAGCATTTT. This sequence encodes CASSPVRDQPQHF.

The J gene is TRBJ2-1, the V gene TRBV11-1, with 8 bases identical to TRBD2. V lost 5 bases to trimming and J lost 10 bases; unmatched junction nucleotides: 10. There are 14 residues in the CDR3. Germline CDR1 reads SGHAT; CDR2 reads FQDESV (reference sequence). The CDR3 spells CASSGRGRFWEQFF. The CDR3 DNA sequence: TGTGCCAGCAGCGGCCGCGGGAGGTTTTGGGAGCAGTTCTTC.

The chain joins TRBV2 to TRBJ1-6; D gene unclear. V was pared by 4 bases and J by 0 bases, with 7 bases between. The CDR3 sequence is 15 residues long. CDR1 SNHLY and CDR2 FYNNEI come from the germline V gene. In DNA, the CDR3 is TGTGCCAGCAGTGCGAGGGACTCCTATAATTCACCCCTCCACTTT. It translates to CASSARDSYNSPLHF.